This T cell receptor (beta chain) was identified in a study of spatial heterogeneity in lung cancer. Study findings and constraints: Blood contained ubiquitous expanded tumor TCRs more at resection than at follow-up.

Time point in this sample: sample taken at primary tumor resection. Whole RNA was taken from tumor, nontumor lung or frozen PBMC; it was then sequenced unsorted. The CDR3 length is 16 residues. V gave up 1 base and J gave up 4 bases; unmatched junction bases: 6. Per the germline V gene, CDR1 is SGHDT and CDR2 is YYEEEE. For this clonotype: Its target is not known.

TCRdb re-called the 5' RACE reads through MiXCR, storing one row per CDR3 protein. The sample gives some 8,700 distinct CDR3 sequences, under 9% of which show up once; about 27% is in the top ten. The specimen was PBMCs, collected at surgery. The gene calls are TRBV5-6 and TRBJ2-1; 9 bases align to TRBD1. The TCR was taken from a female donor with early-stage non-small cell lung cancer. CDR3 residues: CASSLPGQGAYNEQFF. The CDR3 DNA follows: TGTGCCAGCAGCTTGCCGGGACAGGGCGCATACAATGAGCAGTTCTTC. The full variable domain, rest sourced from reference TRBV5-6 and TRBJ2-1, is DAGVTQSPTHLIKTRGQQVTLRCSPKSGHDTVSWYQQALGQGPQFIFQYYEEEERQRGNFPDRFSGHQFPNYSSELNVNALLLGDSALYLCASSLPGQGAYNEQFFGPGTRLTVL.